The next 15 T cell receptor beta chains were all read from a single sample in a study of beta chain features in type 1 diabetes. Study results and caveats: All four CD4+ subsets from Type 1 diabetes patients carried moderately but significantly shorter TCRB CDR3s.

As every portion of the isolated RNA was reverse transcribed, the sequencing read expressed TCRB transcripts. The repertoire was sequenced with immunoSEQ multiplex PCR; TCRdb's copy has only in-frame clones and lacks some. The sample has almost 350,000 clones, approximately 10% seen once; the top ten hold less than 1.2%. Their antigens remain unidentified. Sequencing was done on a sample of central memory CD4+ T cells from blood. The receptors come from a man aged 25 to 40 with type 1 diabetes.

This chain links TRBV9 with TRBJ1-3, with unresolved D. The germline V gene encodes CDR1 SGDLS and CDR2 YYNGEE. V was cut by 2 bases and J by 4 bases, with 10 bases left in between. CDR3 length: 14 residues. This chain's CDR3 is CASSVRAEGNTIYF. CDR3 DNA: TGTGCCAGCAGCGTCCGGGCCGAAGGAAACACCATATATTTT.

The chain is built from TRBV7-2 and TRBJ2-2; 8 bases match TRBD1. Per the germline V gene, CDR1 is SGHTA and CDR2 is FQGNSA. The J segment lost 4 bases and the V segment lost 1 base, leaving 5 bases of the junction unmatched. CDR3 length equals 16 residues. Here the CDR3 DNA reads TGTGCCAGCAGCTTAGAGGCAGGGGGCCCCACCGGGGAGCTGTTTTTT. As protein: CASSLEAGGPTGELFF.

This clone was counted only a few times. V gene TRBV5-6 combines with J gene TRBJ1-2; D not certain. From germline, CDR1 is SGHDT and CDR2 YYEEEE. V was clipped by 0 bases and J by 0 bases, with 6 bases between them. The CDR3 runs to 14 residues. This chain's CDR3 is CASSLDSSNYGYTF. The CDR3, as DNA: TGTGCCAGCAGCTTGGACAGTTCTAACTATGGCTACACCTTC.

There are a few counts of this clone. The gene calls are TRBV28 and TRBJ1-2; 7 bases are shared with TRBD1. The CDR3 consists of 13 residues. Germline assignment: CDR1 MDHEN and CDR2 SYDVKM. The V and J ends lost 7 bases and 4 bases, in that order; junction bases with no gene match: 6. DNA of the CDR3: TGTGCCAGCACCACGGGGACAGTCTATGGCTACACCTTC. This codes for CASTTGTVYGYTF.

This clone has just a few counts. V usage is TRBV28 and J usage is TRBJ2-7, with 11 bases aligning to TRBD1. Germline V gives CDR1 MDHEN, CDR2 SYDVKM. Trimming cost V 5 bases and J 0 bases; bases outside gene matches: 9. This CDR3 contains 17 residues. The CDR3 loop reads CASSPSPGTGGSYEQYF. CDR3 coding DNA: TGTGCCAGCAGTCCCTCCCCCGGGACAGGGGGCTCCTACGAGCAGTACTTC.

The chain recombines TRBV28 with TRBJ2-6; 8 nucleotides line up with TRBD1. Germline V gives CDR1 MDHEN, CDR2 SYDVKM. This CDR3 is built from 15 residues. Losses at the gene ends were 5 bases for V and 4 bases for J; bases not matched to a gene: 4. DNA of the CDR3: TGTGCCAGCAGTCCGACAGGGGTCGGGGCCAACGTCCTGACTTTC. It is translated as CASSPTGVGANVLTF.

The V call is TRBV29-1, the J call TRBJ2-3; D remains ambiguous. This CDR3 is 12 amino acids long. CDR1 is SQVTM and CDR2 is ANQGSEA in the germline V gene. V was clipped by 4 bases and J by 5 bases, with 10 bases between them. The CDR3 is CSVAGLKDTQYF. The CDR3 region has the DNA TGCAGCGTTGCGGGCTTAAAAGATACGCAGTATTTT.

This clone was detected a few times. The chain employs TRBV7-8 and TRBJ2-7; D gene ambiguous. Germline-derived CDR1 and CDR2 are SGHVS and FQNEAQ. Trimming cost V 4 bases and J 3 bases, with 16 bases left between them. This CDR3 comprises 15 residues. The DNA for the CDR3 is TGTGCCAGCAGCTACCGGACCGCCGGTGGCTACGAGCAGTACTTC. Protein: CASSYRTAGGYEQYF.

The chain carries TRBV5-8 and TRBJ2-5, with 7 bases lining up with TRBD2. The V gene's germline CDR1 is SGHTS and CDR2 YDEGEE. The CDR3 extends over 16 amino acids. The V gene end was trimmed by 3 bases and the J gene end by 1 base; junction bases not matched to a gene: 9. CDR3 DNA sequence: TGTGCCAGCAGCTCCCTTACCGCTAGCGGCCAAGAGACCCAGTACTTC. It codes for CASSSLTASGQETQYF. Together with reference TRBV5-8 and TRBJ2-5, the CDR3 gives the full variable domain: EAGVTQSPTHLIKTRGQQATLRCSPISGHTSVYWYQQALGLGLQFLLWYDEGEERNRGNFPPRFSGRQFPNYSSELNVNALELEDSALYLCASSSLTASGQETQYFGPGTRLLVL.

This chain uses TRBV9 with TRBJ1-2, with D possibly matching TRBD1 (5 bases). Germline CDR1 is SGDLS and CDR2 is YYNGEE. Between the trimmed V and J ends, which lost 6 bases and 2 bases, there was a span of 17 bases. The length of the CDR3 is 15 residues. CDR3 in DNA: TGTGCCAGCACCGGGGATACGGGGCGGAACTATGGCTACACCTTC. This translates into CASTGDTGRNYGYTF.

This clone was counted at least ten times. The chain carries TRBV28 and TRBJ1-6; TRBD1 matches 7 bases. The CDR3 consists of 14 residues. CDR1 is MDHEN and CDR2 is SYDVKM in the germline V gene. With 4 bases clipped from V and 7 bases from J, the junction kept 4 bases outside the gene matches. CDR3 protein: CASSYPQGNSPLHF. The CDR3 coding sequence is TGTGCCAGCAGTTATCCACAGGGGAATTCACCCCTCCACTTT.

The chain has TRBV5-4 and TRBJ2-5; perhaps TRBD2 as D (6 bases). Germline CDR1 reads SGHNT; CDR2 reads YYREEE (reference sequence). The CDR3 spans 15 residues. Trimming took 3 bases from V and 3 from J, leaving 15 bases between them. The DNA for the CDR3 is TGTGCCAGCAGCTCCCCGGCGGTAGCGGAAGAGACCCAGTACTTC. Translating it yields CASSSPAVAEETQYF.

This clone was seen a handful of times. The chain links TRBV28 to TRBJ2-3, with unresolved D. CDR1 and CDR2 (germline): MDHEN, SYDVKM. Trimming shortened V by 7 bases and J by 5 bases, and 7 bases separated the two germline ends. The CDR3 covers 11 residues. As DNA, the CDR3 is TGTGCCAGCACTAGTGAAGATACGCAGTATTTT. Protein: CASTSEDTQYF.

The DNA of the CDR3 is TGTGCCAGCAGCTTTAGACAGGGGGGGGATCAGCCCCAGCATTTT. Amino acid sequence: CASSFRQGGDQPQHF. This chain links TRBV7-6 with TRBJ1-5; 9 bases line up with TRBD1. There are 15 residues in the CDR3. V shed 3 bases, J shed 5 bases, and the junction held 5 bases outside the gene matches. Germline loops: CDR1 SGHVS, CDR2 FNYEAQ.

This clone was found a few times. J is TRBJ2-5 and V is TRBV4-1, with a tentative D call TRBD1 (5 bases). CDR3 length: 16 amino acids. V lost 0 bases and J lost 4, with 15 bases in between. The germline V gene encodes CDR1 MGHRA and CDR2 YSYEKL. CDR3 nucleotides: TGCGCCAGCAGCCAAGAGGCCACAGGAGTTACAGAGACCCAGTACTTC. It is translated as CASSQEATGVTETQYF.